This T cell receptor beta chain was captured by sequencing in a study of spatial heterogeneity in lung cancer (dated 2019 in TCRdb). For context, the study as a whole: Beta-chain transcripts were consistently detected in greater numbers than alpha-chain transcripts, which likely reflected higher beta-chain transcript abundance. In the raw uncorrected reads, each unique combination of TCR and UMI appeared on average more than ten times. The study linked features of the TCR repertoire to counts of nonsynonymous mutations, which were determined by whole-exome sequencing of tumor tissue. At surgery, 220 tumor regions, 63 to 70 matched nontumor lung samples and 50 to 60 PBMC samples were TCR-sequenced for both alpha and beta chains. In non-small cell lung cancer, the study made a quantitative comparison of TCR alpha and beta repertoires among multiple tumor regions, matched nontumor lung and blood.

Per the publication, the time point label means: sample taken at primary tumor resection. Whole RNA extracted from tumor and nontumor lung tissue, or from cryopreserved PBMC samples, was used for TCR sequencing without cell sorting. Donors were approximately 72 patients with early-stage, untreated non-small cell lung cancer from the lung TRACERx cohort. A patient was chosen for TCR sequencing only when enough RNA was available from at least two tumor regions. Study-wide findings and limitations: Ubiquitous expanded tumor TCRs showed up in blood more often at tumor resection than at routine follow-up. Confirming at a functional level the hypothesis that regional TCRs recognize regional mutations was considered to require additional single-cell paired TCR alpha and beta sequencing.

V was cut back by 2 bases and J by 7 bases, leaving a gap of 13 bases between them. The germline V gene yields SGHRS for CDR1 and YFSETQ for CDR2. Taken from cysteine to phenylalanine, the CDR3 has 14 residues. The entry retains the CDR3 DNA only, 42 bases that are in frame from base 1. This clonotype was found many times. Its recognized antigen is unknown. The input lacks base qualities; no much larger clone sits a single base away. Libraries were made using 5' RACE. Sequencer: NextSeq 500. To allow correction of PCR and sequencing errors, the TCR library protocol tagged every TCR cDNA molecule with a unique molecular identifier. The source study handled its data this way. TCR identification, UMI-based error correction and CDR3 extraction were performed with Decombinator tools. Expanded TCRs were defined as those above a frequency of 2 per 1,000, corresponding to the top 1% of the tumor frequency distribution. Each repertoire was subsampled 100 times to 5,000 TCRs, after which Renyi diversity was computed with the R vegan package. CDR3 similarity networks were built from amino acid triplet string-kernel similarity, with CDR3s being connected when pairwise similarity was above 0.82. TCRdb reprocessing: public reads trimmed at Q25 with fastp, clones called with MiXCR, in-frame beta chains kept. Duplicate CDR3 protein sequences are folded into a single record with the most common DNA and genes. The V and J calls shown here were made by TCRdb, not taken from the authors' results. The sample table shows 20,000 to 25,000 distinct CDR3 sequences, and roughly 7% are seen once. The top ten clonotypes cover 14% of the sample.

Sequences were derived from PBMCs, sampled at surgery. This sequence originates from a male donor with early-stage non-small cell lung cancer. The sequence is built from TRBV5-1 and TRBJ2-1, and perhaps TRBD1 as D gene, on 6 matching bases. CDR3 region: CASSLLPGENEQFF. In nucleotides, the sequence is TGCGCCAGCAGCTTACTACCAGGGGAGAATGAGCAGTTCTTC. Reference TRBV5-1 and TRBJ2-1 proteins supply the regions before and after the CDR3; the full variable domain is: KAGVTQTPRYLIKTRGQQVTLSCSPISGHRSVSWYQQTPGQGLQFLFEYFSETQRNKGNFPGRFSGRQFSNSRSEMNVSTLELGDSALYLCASSLLPGENEQFFGPGTRLTVL.